In this sample, the clone carrying this T cell receptor beta chain turned up many times. Its antigen is undetermined. This record belongs to a study of T-cell reconstitution after alpha-beta-depleted transplantation in children. Study results and limitations: Where alpha-beta T cells came from about two months after transplant was reportedly several hundred expanded graft clones.

The CDR3 sequence is 12 residues long. V was trimmed by 3 bases and J by 3 bases, leaving 8 bases between them. CDR1 is DFQATT, CDR2 SNEGSKA, per germline (reference sequence). This sample's TCRbeta library carried unique molecular identifier barcodes. TCRdb itself ran the PCR reads through MiXCR, one entry per CDR3 protein. The sample carries 550,000 to 800,000 distinct CDR3 sequences, around 13% recorded once. This rearrangement joins TRBV20-1 to TRBJ2-5; TRBD2 is a possible D gene (5 bases). This clonotype was sampled from a girl aged 2-10 years with congenital amegakaryocytic thrombocytopenia, due to receive a stem cell transplant. The sample consisted of PBMCs, taken before TCRalphabeta/CD19-depleted stem cell transplant. The DNA of the CDR3 is TGCAGTGCTAGTTTGCGGGAAGAGACCCAGTACTTC. Encoded protein: CSASLREETQYF.